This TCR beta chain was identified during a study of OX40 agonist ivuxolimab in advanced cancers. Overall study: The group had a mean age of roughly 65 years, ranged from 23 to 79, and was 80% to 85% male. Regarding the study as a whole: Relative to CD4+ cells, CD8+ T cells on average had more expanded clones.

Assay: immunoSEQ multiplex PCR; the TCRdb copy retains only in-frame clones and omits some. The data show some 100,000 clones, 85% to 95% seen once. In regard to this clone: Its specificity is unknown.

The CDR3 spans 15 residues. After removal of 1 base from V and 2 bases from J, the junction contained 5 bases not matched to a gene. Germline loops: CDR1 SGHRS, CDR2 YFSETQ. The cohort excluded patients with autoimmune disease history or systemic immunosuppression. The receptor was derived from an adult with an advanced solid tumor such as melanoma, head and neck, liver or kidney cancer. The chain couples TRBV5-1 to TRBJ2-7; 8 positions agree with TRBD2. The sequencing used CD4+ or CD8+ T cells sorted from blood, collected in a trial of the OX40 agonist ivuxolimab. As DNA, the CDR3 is TGCGCCAGCAGCTTGTACGGGGGGGCTGCCTACGAGCAGTACTTC. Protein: CASSLYGGAAYEQYF.